This TCR beta chain was recorded in a study of CD8 T cells in Susac syndrome. Study background: Active disease was present in roughly 6 of the sequenced Susac syndrome patients, and remission in fewer than ten.

This CDR3 is 10 amino acids long. RNA, at about 0.45 to 1 ug, was reverse transcribed with random hexamers. A single record per CDR3 protein comes from TCRdb applying MiXCR to the immunoSEQ multiplex PCR reads. This sample has more than 150,000 distinct CDR3 sequences, with approximately 96% found just once. Sequenced: CD4+ T cells from PBMCs. This chain links TRBV21-1 with TRBJ1-2; no DNA check was done on the table's D call, TRBD1. TRBV21-1 is a pseudogene segment. This TCR came from a human donor with Susac syndrome. The CDR3, as DNA: TGTGCCAGAAAGGGGGATGGCTACACCTTC. This sequence encodes CARKGDGYTF.